This T cell receptor (beta chain) was identified during a study of T cell responses to AZD1222 COVID-19 vaccine. Study summary: Analysis merged second doses at about 4 or about 12 weeks.

CDR1 and CDR2 (germline): SGHDT, YYEEEE. With 2 bases removed from V and 4 bases from J, the gap between germline ends came to 6 bases. This CDR3 region has 13 residues. TCRdb keeps only in-frame clones here, not all; method: immunoSEQ multiplex PCR. Among approximately 110,000 clones listed, around 90% were seen once. Regarding the study as a whole: Regions 160-218 and 743-854 held dominance among vaccine-associated CD4 TCRs, which spanned spike. With two AZD1222 doses given, Spike-specific TCR breadth and depth both rose. Only a handful of AZD1222 recipients tested seropositive at baseline.

With respect to this clone: As yet, its antigen is unknown.

The receptor was isolated from an adult in good health. The sample was peripheral blood, taken on day 0 of AZD1222 vaccination. J is TRBJ1-4 and V is TRBV5-6; D remains unclear. For the CDR3, the DNA is TGTGCCAGCAGCTTTAACTTTAATGAAAAACTGTTTTTT. This encodes CASSFNFNEKLFF.